Each of the 25 T cell receptor beta chains below was sequenced from the same sample in a study of T cells in Graves' hyperthyroidism and ophthalmopathy. Researchers amplified the TCR beta CDR3 regions from RNA transcripts. First-round RT-PCR with HTBI primers amplified the TCR CDR3 region. Using its own MiXCR run on the multiplex PCR reads, TCRdb lists one record per CDR3 protein. The profile shows around 300,000 distinct CDR3 sequences, less than 15% of them singletons. Sequencing input: blood. The receptors derive from a woman between 25 and 40 years old with Graves' hyperthyroidism that later progressed to Graves' ophthalmopathy.

This clonotype was found many times. The gene calls are TRBV28 and TRBJ1-5; the D is unclear. The CDR3 is 14 amino acids. From germline, CDR1 is MDHEN and CDR2 SYDVKM. V shed 4 bases and J shed 3 bases, with 10 bases lying between them. The CDR3 spells CASSSFVDNQPQHF. The CDR3 coding sequence is TGTGCCAGCAGTTCCTTTGTCGACAATCAGCCCCAGCATTTT.

V is TRBV6-1 and J is TRBJ2-1; TRBD1 agrees at 8 bases. Germline V CDR1 and CDR2: MNHNS, SASEGT. CDR3 size: 15 residues. V lost 6 bases, J lost 7 bases, and 11 bases stayed unmatched. The CDR3 sequence: CASSLGRDRINEQFF. The CDR3 DNA reads TGTGCCAGCAGCCTAGGAAGGGACAGGATAAATGAGCAGTTCTTC.

This clonotype was detected ten times or more. The chain joins TRBV28 to TRBJ2-3; no reliable D call. The CDR3 spans 14 residues. CDR1 is MDHEN and CDR2 is SYDVKM in the germline V gene. V lost 3 bases and J lost 2, with 9 bases in between. The CDR3 DNA reads as TGTGCCAGCAGTTTGCCAGGTCTCACAGATACGCAGTATTTT. Protein product: CASSLPGLTDTQYF.

This clonotype was seen ten or more times. V and J are TRBV6-1 and TRBJ1-1, with a possible D match to TRBD1 (5 bases). In germline, CDR1 is MNHNS, CDR2 SASEGT. The CDR3 contains 14 residues. Trimming left V 6 bases short and J 0 bases short, with 11 bases between. The chain's CDR3 is CASRGTGMNTEAFF. The CDR3 nucleotides are TGTGCCAGCAGAGGGACGGGCATGAACACTGAAGCTTTCTTT.

This clonotype was recorded many times. V usage is TRBV5-5 and J usage is TRBJ1-1, with D uncertain. This CDR3 region has 14 residues. Between the trimmed V and J ends, which lost 3 bases and 0 bases, there was a span of 9 bases. The germline V gene encodes CDR1 SGHKS and CDR2 YYEKEE (reference sequence). CDR3 sequence reads: CASSWTPMNTEAFF. The CDR3 DNA reads as TGTGCCAGCAGCTGGACCCCGATGAACACTGAAGCTTTCTTT.

This chain connects TRBV20-1 to TRBJ2-5; TRBD2 is a possible D gene (6 bases). CDR1 DFQATT and CDR2 SNEGSKA come from the germline V gene (reference sequence). CDR3 length: 15 amino acids. Trimming stripped 6 bases from V and 0 bases from J, with 17 bases between. CDR3 loop: CSALPVGGNQETQYF. CDR3 bases: TGCAGTGCCCTCCCGGTGGGGGGTAACCAAGAGACCCAGTACTTC.

The table lists this clonotype with many counts. This rearrangement joins TRBV20-1 to TRBJ1-4, with D uncertain. CDR3 length: 15 amino acids. Between the trimmed V and J ends, which lost 1 base and 5 bases, there was a span of 14 bases. Germline CDR1 is DFQATT and CDR2 is SNEGSKA (reference sequence). The CDR3 DNA follows: TGCAGTGCTAGAGGGTTCGGGCAGAAAAATGAAAAACTGTTTTTT. Translating it yields CSARGFGQKNEKLFF.

The chain combines TRBV19 with TRBJ2-1; 7 bases match TRBD2. V shed 5 bases, J shed 6 bases, and the junction held 7 bases outside the gene matches. Germline lookup yields CDR1 LNHDA and CDR2 SQIVND (reference sequence). There are 14 residues in the CDR3. CDR3 bases: TGTGCCAGTAGTTTCAGGGAGGGAGCCAATGAGCAGTTCTTC. Translation gives CASSFREGANEQFF.

In its sample, this clonotype was seen many times. The V and J genes are TRBV19 and TRBJ2-5; D possibly uses TRBD1 or TRBD2 (5 bases each). The CDR3 runs 16 residues. Between the trimmed V and J ends, which lost 3 bases and 6 bases, there was a span of 20 bases. Germline loops: CDR1 LNHDA, CDR2 SQIVND (reference sequence). The CDR3 region has the DNA TGTGCCAGTAGTATGGGGCCCGCTAGCCCCCCTCAGACCCAGTACTTC. Its translation: CASSMGPASPPQTQYF.

The chain recombines TRBV20-1 with TRBJ2-7; 16 bases map to TRBD2. V lost 3 bases to trimming and J lost 7 bases; unmatched junction nucleotides: 9. CDR1 is DFQATT, CDR2 SNEGSKA, per germline (reference sequence). The CDR3 spans 16 residues. The CDR3 protein is CSASERGLAGGEEQYF. In DNA form, the CDR3 reads TGCAGTGCTAGCGAACGGGGACTAGCGGGAGGGGAAGAGCAGTACTTC.

The table lists this clonotype with a few counts. V is TRBV7-6 and J is TRBJ2-6; no definite D call. V was shortened by 3 bases and J by 4 bases, with 7 bases between the two germline ends. The CDR3 spans 14 residues. CDR1 and CDR2 (germline): SGHVS, FNYEAQ. The CDR3 nucleotides read TGTGCCAGCAGCTTGAGCATAGGGGCCAACGTCCTGACTTTC. Amino acids: CASSLSIGANVLTF. The full variable domain, completed using reference TRBV7-6 and TRBJ2-6, is GAGVSQSPRYKVTKRGQDVALRCDPISGHVSLYWYRQALGQGPEFLTYFNYEAQQDKSGLPNDRFSAERPEGSISTLTIQRTEQRDSAMYRCASSLSIGANVLTFGAGSRLTVL.

This clonotype showed up many times. The chain is built from TRBV11-3 and TRBJ2-3, with a weak D call TRBD2 (6 bases). Trimming took off 1 base at V and 2 bases at J, with 10 bases between the two ends. Germline CDR1 is SGHNT and CDR2 is YENEEA. This CDR3 is built from 15 residues. In DNA form, the CDR3 reads TGTGCCAGCAGCTTAGGACTAGATGACACAGATACGCAGTATTTT. Translated: CASSLGLDDTDTQYF.

This clonotype turned up a few times. The V gene is TRBV7-9, the J gene TRBJ1-3; 9 bases align to TRBD1. After removal of 4 bases from V and 0 bases from J, the junction contained 4 bases not matched to a gene. This CDR3 is built from 16 residues. From germline, CDR1 is SEHNR and CDR2 FQNEAQ (reference sequence). CDR3 region: CASSYTDRGSGNTIYF. The CDR3, as DNA: TGTGCCAGCAGCTATACGGACAGGGGCTCTGGAAACACCATATATTTT. The entire variable domain, with the rest obtained from reference TRBV7-9 and TRBJ1-3, is as follows: DTGVSQNPRHKITKRGQNVTFRCDPISEHNRLYWYRQTLGQGPEFLTYFQNEAQLEKSRLLSDRFSAERPKGSFSTLEIQRTEQGDSAMYLCASSYTDRGSGNTIYFGEGSWLTVV.

Ten or more counts support this clonotype. This chain joins TRBV24-1 and TRBJ2-7; TRBD2 aligns across 10 bases. CDR1 is KGHDR and CDR2 is SFDVKD in the germline V gene. The J segment lost 4 bases and the V segment lost 3 bases, leaving 11 bases of the junction unmatched. The CDR3 totals 17 residues. CDR3 DNA sequence: TGTGCCACCAGTGATCGAACCGCTAGCGGGAGTTCTTACGAGCAGTACTTC. Translation gives CATSDRTASGSSYEQYF.

The genes are TRBV28 and TRBJ2-1; D could derive from TRBD1 or TRBD2 (5 bases each). Germline lookup yields CDR1 MDHEN and CDR2 SYDVKM. The length of the CDR3 is 15 residues. Between the trimmed V and J ends, which lost 2 bases and 5 bases, there was a span of 13 bases. The CDR3 spells CASSLPGGGHNEQFF. The CDR3 nucleotides are TGTGCCAGCAGTTTACCGGGTGGGGGACACAATGAGCAGTTCTTC. The entire variable domain, with the rest obtained from reference TRBV28 and TRBJ2-1, is as follows: DVKVTQSSRYLVKRTGEKVFLECVQDMDHENMFWYRQDPGLGLRLIYFSYDVKMKEKGDIPEGYSVSREKKERFSLILESASTNQTSMYLCASSLPGGGHNEQFFGPGTRLTVL.

This clonotype was detected only once. The chain has TRBV4-2 and TRBJ2-1; D ambiguous. Deletions cut 0 bases from V and 4 bases from J, with 13 bases between. This CDR3 has 16 amino acids. CDR1 and CDR2 (germline): LGHNA, YNFKEQ. Here the CDR3 DNA reads TGTGCCAGCAGCCAAGATTTAAGGGTAGGGTACAATGAGCAGTTCTTC. This translates into CASSQDLRVGYNEQFF.

The chain is built from TRBV27 and TRBJ2-5; 7 bases are a match to TRBD1. This CDR3 region has 14 residues. V shed 5 bases, J shed 3 bases, and the junction held 6 bases outside the gene matches. Looked up from germline, CDR1 is MNHEY and CDR2 is SMNVEV (reference sequence). CDR3 coding DNA: TGTGCCAGCAGTAACCCCGGGACAGAAGAGACCCAGTACTTC. It codes for CASSNPGTEETQYF.

This clonotype was counted ten times or more. V usage is TRBV12-3 or TRBV12-4 and J usage is TRBJ2-7; possibly TRBD1 or TRBD2 for D (5 bases each). Trimming took off 3 bases at V and 4 bases at J, with 7 bases between the two ends. This CDR3 is built from 12 residues. The CDR3 DNA follows: TGTGCCAGCAGTTTTGGGGGATACGAGCAGTACTTC. Residues: CASSFGGYEQYF.

A note on this clonotype: One end of the junction varies from germline; a read error may be responsible. Written as DNA, the CDR3 is TGTGCCATCAGTCCGAGGGGGGAGCGGTACAATGGGCAGTTCTTC. Amino acid sequence: CAISPRGERYNGQFF. The chain employs TRBV10-3 and TRBJ2-1; D assignment may be TRBD1 or TRBD2 (6 bases each). This CDR3 region has 15 residues. CDR1 and CDR2 (germline): ENHRY, SYGVKD.

This clonotype was seen more than once but under ten times. The chain combines TRBV4-1 with TRBJ2-2; 7 nucleotides line up with TRBD2. V shed 6 bases and J 6 bases; nucleotides not matched to a gene: 4. The CDR3 contains 13 residues. Germline V CDR1 and CDR2: MGHRA, YSYEKL. The CDR3 DNA follows: TGCGCCAGCAGTCTCCGGGGGGCCGGGGAGCTGTTTTTT. It codes for CASSLRGAGELFF.

This clonotype was counted many times. In DNA form, the CDR3 reads TGCGCCAGCAGCCAAGATCGGTGGGAGTCATTCTCCTACAATGAGCAGTTCTTC. Its translation is CASSQDRWESFSYNEQFF. V is TRBV4-3 and J is TRBJ2-1; TRBD2 might be the D (5 bases). From germline, CDR1 is LGHNA and CDR2 YSLEER. The CDR3 covers 18 residues. Trimming took 0 bases from V and 0 from J, leaving 15 bases between them.

The table lists this clonotype with many counts. This rearrangement joins TRBV29-1 to TRBJ2-5; D might be TRBD2 (5 bases). Germline CDR1 is SQVTM and CDR2 is ANQGSEA. V was clipped by 2 bases and J by 9 bases, with 16 bases between them. The CDR3 extends over 13 amino acids. CDR3 bases: TGCAGCGTTGAATCCGACCTGACGAGGGCCCAGTACTTC. The encoded protein is CSVESDLTRAQYF. Full variable domain (remainder filled in from reference TRBV29-1 and TRBJ2-5): SAVISQKPSRDICQRGTSLTIQCQVDSQVTMMFWYRQQPGQSLTLIATANQGSEATYESGFVIDKFPISRPNLTFSTLTVSNMSPEDSSIYLCSVESDLTRAQYFGPGTRLLVL.

This clonotype occurred many times. The chain couples TRBV11-2 to TRBJ2-5; tentative D call: TRBD1 (5 bases). The CDR3 sequence is 14 residues long. The germline V gene has CDR1 SGHAT and CDR2 FQNNGV. Trimming pared 4 bases from V and 5 bases from J, leaving 14 bases between. CDR3 sequence reads: CASSSSSRQETQYF. The DNA for the CDR3 is TGTGCCAGCAGCTCTAGTTCGAGACAGGAGACCCAGTACTTC.

This sequence joins TRBV4-1 and TRBJ1-1, with D perhaps TRBD1 (6 bases). V was shortened by 1 base and J by 10 bases, with 13 bases between the two germline ends. The CDR3 consists of 13 residues. Germline loops: CDR1 MGHRA, CDR2 YSYEKL. CDR3 loop: CASSQVPPRGAFF. Written as DNA, the CDR3 is TGCGCCAGCAGCCAAGTCCCTCCCAGGGGAGCTTTCTTT.

This clonotype occurred many times. The chain is built from TRBV7-3 and TRBJ2-1; possibly TRBD2 for D (5 bases). CDR1 is SGHTA and CDR2 is FQGTGA in the germline V gene. This CDR3 contains 16 residues. Trimming removed 0 bases from V and 6 bases from J, with 15 bases in between. The chain's CDR3 is CASSLTFGLASNEQFF. DNA of the CDR3: TGTGCCAGCAGCTTAACGTTCGGCCTAGCCTCCAATGAGCAGTTCTTC.